This is a list of T cell receptor beta chains from one sample in a study of control samples from healthy donors and cancer patients. Sequencing used immunoSEQ multiplex PCR; TCRdb keeps in-frame clones, though not all of them. The sample contains roughly 120,000 clones, around 87% of which appear only once. Specimen: PBMCs. All receptors derive from a woman aged 60-70 years with lung cancer. Each CDR3 is given with its conserved first and last residue. Fields, in order: J gene, clone size, V gene, D gene, CDR3 protein, CDR3 DNA. A D gene is named only where the DNA matches it firmly. A clone size is listed for some rows: how often the clone was seen (once, few, many), or a class if it is expanded.

J: TRBJ2-7
size: -
V: TRBV25-1
D: -
CDR3: CASSSLEVMVDEQYF
DNA: TGTGCCAGCAGCTCTCTAGAGGTAATGGTCGACGAGCAGTACTTC

J: TRBJ2-2
size: -
V: TRBV6-2/TRBV6-3
D: -
CDR3: CASSWNSEGGELFF
DNA: TGTGCCAGCAGTTGGAACTCCGAGGGCGGGGAGCTGTTTTTT

J: TRBJ1-3
size: -
V: TRBV27
D: -
CDR3: CASSPVPPDITGNTIYF
DNA: TGTGCCAGCAGTCCCGTACCCCCAGACATAACCGGAAACACCATATATTTT

J: TRBJ2-1
size: -
V: TRBV7-9
D: TRBD2
CDR3: CASSPSGSSYNEQFF
DNA: TGTGCCAGCAGTCCTAGCGGGAGCTCCTACAATGAGCAGTTCTTC

J: TRBJ2-7
size: -
V: TRBV6-5
D: -
CDR3: CASRYLNEQYF
DNA: TGTGCCAGCAGGTACCTTAACGAGCAGTACTTC

J: TRBJ1-6
size: -
V: TRBV30
D: -
CDR3: CAWSARGNSPLHF
DNA: TGTGCCTGGAGTGCCAGGGGTAATTCACCCCTCCACTTT

J: TRBJ2-1
size: -
V: TRBV7-8
D: -
CDR3: CASSPLRSSYNEQFF
DNA: TGTGCCAGCTCTCCCCTCCGGAGCTCCTACAATGAGCAGTTCTTC

J: TRBJ1-2
size: -
V: TRBV5-4
D: TRBD1
CDR3: CASSLGTGINYGYTF
DNA: TGTGCCAGCAGCTTGGGGACAGGGATTAACTATGGCTACACCTTC

J: TRBJ1-1
size: -
V: TRBV3-1/TRBV3-2
D: -
CDR3: CASSQRGSNTEAFF
DNA: TGTGCCAGCAGCCAACGGGGATCGAACACTGAAGCTTTCTTT

J: TRBJ2-5
size: -
V: TRBV12-5
D: -
CDR3: CARTRPKRDRYQETQYF
DNA: TGTGCTAGGACCCGCCCTAAGCGGGACAGGTACCAAGAGACCCAGTACTTC

J: TRBJ1-2
size: few
V: TRBV5-8
D: TRBD1
CDR3: CASSPIFDRAVRYGYTF
DNA: TGTGCCAGCAGCCCAATATTCGACAGGGCGGTTCGCTATGGCTACACCTTC

J: TRBJ2-7
size: -
V: TRBV10-3
D: -
CDR3: CATTTNRDGEQYF
DNA: TGTGCCACGACGACGAACAGGGACGGCGAGCAGTACTTC

J: TRBJ1-2
size: -
V: TRBV11-1
D: TRBD1
CDR3: CASSINRGLYGYTF
DNA: TGTGCCAGCAGCATAAACAGGGGGCTCTATGGCTACACCTTC